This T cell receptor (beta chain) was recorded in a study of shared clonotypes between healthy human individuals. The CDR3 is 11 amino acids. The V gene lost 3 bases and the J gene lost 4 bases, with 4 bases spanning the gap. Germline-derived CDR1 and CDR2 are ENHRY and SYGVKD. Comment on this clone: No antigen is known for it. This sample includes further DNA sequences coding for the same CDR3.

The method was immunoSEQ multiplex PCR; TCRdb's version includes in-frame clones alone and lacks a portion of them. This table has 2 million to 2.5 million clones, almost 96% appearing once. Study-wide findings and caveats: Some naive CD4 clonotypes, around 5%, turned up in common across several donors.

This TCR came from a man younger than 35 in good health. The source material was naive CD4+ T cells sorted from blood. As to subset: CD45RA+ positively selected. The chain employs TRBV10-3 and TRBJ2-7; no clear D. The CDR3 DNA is TGTGCCATCAGTGATGTTTACGAGCAGTACTTC. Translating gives CAISDVYEQYF.